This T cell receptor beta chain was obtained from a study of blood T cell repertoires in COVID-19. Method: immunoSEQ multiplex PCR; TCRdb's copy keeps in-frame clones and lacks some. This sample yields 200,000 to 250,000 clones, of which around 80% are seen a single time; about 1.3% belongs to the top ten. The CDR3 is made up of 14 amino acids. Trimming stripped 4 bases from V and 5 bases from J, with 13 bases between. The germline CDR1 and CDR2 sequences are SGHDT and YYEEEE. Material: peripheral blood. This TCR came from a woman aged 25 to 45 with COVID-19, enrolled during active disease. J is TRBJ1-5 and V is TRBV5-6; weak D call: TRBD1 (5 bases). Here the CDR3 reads CASSRAGGYQPQHF. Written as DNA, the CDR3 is TGTGCCAGCAGCCGGGCCGGGGGATATCAGCCCCAGCATTTT.